This T cell receptor (beta chain) was sequenced for a study of shared clonotypes between healthy human individuals. The study, taken as a whole, reports: Represented genetic and exposure-history diversity was restricted by having few donors.

Generated by immunoSEQ multiplex PCR, the TCRdb table keeps only in-frame clones and is missing some. The sample yields a few hundred thousand clones, around 81% seen once. V lost 3 bases, J lost 4 bases, and 10 bases lay in between. Per the germline V gene, CDR1 is MDHEN and CDR2 is SYDVKM. CDR3 length: 14 residues. This clone showed up just once. Its antigen is not known. Recent vaccinations or acute infections were absent in the healthy HIV-negative adult donors. In unsorted samples, genomic DNA was obtained using 80 million to 90 million PBMCs. This chain connects TRBV28 to TRBJ2-1, with a tentative D call TRBD2 (6 bases). The clonotype was recovered from a woman aged 40 to 50 in good health. Some clones in this sample may be carry-over from other donors' samples. The specimen sequenced was PBMCs. CDR3 in amino acids: CASSFGTRYNEQFF. The CDR3 region has the DNA TGTGCCAGCAGTTTCGGGACTCGTTACAATGAGCAGTTCTTC.